The T cell receptor (beta chain) described here comes from a study of cytomegalovirus exposure and HLA in healthy donors. The V end lost 0 bases, the J end lost 3 bases, and 16 bases lay between the germline ends. CDR1 is SGDLS, CDR2 YYNGEE, per germline. The CDR3 has 16 residues. As regards this clone: Its antigen is currently unknown.

Study-wide points: Across HLA loci, a later analysis found differing TCR association rates, with DRB1 most and HLA-C fewest.

Vbeta (60) and Jbeta (13) primers were used in the PCR. TCRdb's table, derived via immunoSEQ multiplex PCR, lists solely in-frame clones and lacks some. The sample records 210,000 or so clones, about three quarters being singletons. Material for sequencing was PBMCs. The V gene is TRBV9, the J gene TRBJ2-7, with D possibly being TRBD2 (6 bases). The origin of this receptor is a woman aged 60 to 75 in good health and CMV-seropositive. The CDR3 sequence: CASSVDRGLFHYEQYF. The CDR3 nucleotides read TGTGCCAGCAGCGTAGACCGGGGACTTTTTCACTACGAGCAGTACTTC.